These T cell receptor beta chains were read from a single sample in a study of blood T cell repertoires in COVID-19. Some clones are missing from TCRdb's copy, which holds only in-frame ones; the method was immunoSEQ multiplex PCR. The sample contains 250,000 or so clones, 86% of which appear only once. The source material was peripheral blood. The receptors originated from a man aged 80 or over with acute or convalescent COVID-19. Each CDR3 is given with its conserved first and last residue. Fields, in order: clone size, D gene, V gene, J gene, CDR3 DNA, CDR3 protein. The D gene is left open where the match is weak. Not every row has a clone size; where given, it reads once, few, many or a size class.

abundance: NA; d_gene: TRBD2; v_gene: TRBV2; j_gene: TRBJ2-1; CDR3nt: TGTGCCAGCAGTGACCACCGGGGACTAGCTGATGAGCAGTTCTTC; CDR3aa: CASSDHRGLADEQFF
abundance: once; d_gene: NA; v_gene: TRBV27; j_gene: TRBJ2-3; CDR3nt: TGTGCCAGCAGTTCCCGAATGGGGGGACGCACAGATACGCAGTATTTT; CDR3aa: CASSSRMGGRTDTQYF
abundance: NA; d_gene: TRBD2; v_gene: TRBV3-1/TRBV3-2; j_gene: TRBJ2-2; CDR3nt: TGTGCCAGCAGCCCCTTTCGACTAGCGGGGGGGGACACCGGGGAGCTGTTTTTT; CDR3aa: CASSPFRLAGGDTGELFF
abundance: NA; d_gene: NA; v_gene: TRBV5-4; j_gene: TRBJ1-4; CDR3nt: TGTGCCAGCAGCTTGATAGGAGGTGGTGAAAAACTGTTTTTT; CDR3aa: CASSLIGGGEKLFF
abundance: once; d_gene: NA; v_gene: TRBV16; j_gene: TRBJ1-5; CDR3nt: TGTGCCAGCAGCCCAATGGCAGGCGGGGGCGCCGGACAGCCCCAGCATTTT; CDR3aa: CASSPMAGGGAGQPQHF
abundance: NA; d_gene: NA; v_gene: TRBV19; j_gene: TRBJ1-1; CDR3nt: TGTGCCAGTAGTTCCCAATCGAGGGCGGGGACTGAAGCTTTCTTT; CDR3aa: CASSSQSRAGTEAFF
abundance: NA; d_gene: TRBD2; v_gene: TRBV28; j_gene: TRBJ2-3; CDR3nt: TGTGCCAGCAGTTTATTGGGGACTAGCGGGAGAAAAGATACGCAGTATTTT; CDR3aa: CASSLLGTSGRKDTQYF
abundance: NA; d_gene: TRBD2; v_gene: TRBV14; j_gene: TRBJ2-5; CDR3nt: TGTGCCAGCAGCTCTAGCGGAAGGGAGACCCAGTACTTC; CDR3aa: CASSSSGRETQYF
abundance: NA; d_gene: TRBD1; v_gene: TRBV11-1; j_gene: TRBJ1-2; CDR3nt: TGTGCCAGCAGCCCCGGGACAGGGATTTTCTATGGCTACACCTTC; CDR3aa: CASSPGTGIFYGYTF
abundance: NA; d_gene: TRBD2; v_gene: TRBV6-5; j_gene: TRBJ2-5; CDR3nt: TGTGCCAGCAGTTACTCGCGGGGGACGTACCAAGAGACCCAGTACTTC; CDR3aa: CASSYSRGTYQETQYF
abundance: NA; d_gene: NA; v_gene: TRBV29-1; j_gene: TRBJ2-7; CDR3nt: TGCAGCGCTGGGCCCTCCTACGAGCAGTACTTC; CDR3aa: CSAGPSYEQYF
abundance: NA; d_gene: TRBD2; v_gene: TRBV7-3; j_gene: TRBJ2-7; CDR3nt: TGTGCCAGCAGCCCCCTAGCGGGGAATATCTACGAGCAGTACTTC; CDR3aa: CASSPLAGNIYEQYF
abundance: NA; d_gene: NA; v_gene: TRBV12-3/TRBV12-4; j_gene: TRBJ2-7; CDR3nt: TGTGCCAGCAGACCTTCGGGGGCCTACGAGCAGTACTTC; CDR3aa: CASRPSGAYEQYF
abundance: NA; d_gene: TRBD2; v_gene: TRBV6-5; j_gene: TRBJ2-1; CDR3nt: TGTGCCAGCATATCTTCGCCAGCGGGGGGAGGTGAGCAGTTCTTC; CDR3aa: CASISSPAGGGEQFF
abundance: once; d_gene: TRBD2; v_gene: TRBV18; j_gene: TRBJ2-7; CDR3nt: TGTGCCAGCTCACCGTCTAGCGGGAGGGCCAATCGAGGCTACGAGCAGTACTTC; CDR3aa: CASSPSSGRANRGYEQYF
abundance: NA; d_gene: TRBD1; v_gene: TRBV28; j_gene: TRBJ1-3; CDR3nt: TGTGCCAGCAGGGGGACAGGGTTCGGAAACACCATATATTTT; CDR3aa: CASRGTGFGNTIYF
abundance: few; d_gene: TRBD1; v_gene: TRBV6-1; j_gene: TRBJ1-4; CDR3nt: TGTGCCAGCAGTGACGTAGGACAGGGTTATGAAAAACTGTTTTTT; CDR3aa: CASSDVGQGYEKLFF
abundance: NA; d_gene: NA; v_gene: TRBV7-2; j_gene: TRBJ2-5; CDR3nt: TGTGCCAGCAGCTTCAGGGGCGGAGAGACCCAGTACTTC; CDR3aa: CASSFRGGETQYF
abundance: once; d_gene: NA; v_gene: TRBV5-1; j_gene: TRBJ2-2; CDR3nt: TGCGCCAGCAGCCCGGACACCGCGAACACCGGGGAGCTGTTTTTT; CDR3aa: CASSPDTANTGELFF
abundance: NA; d_gene: NA; v_gene: TRBV28; j_gene: TRBJ1-2; CDR3nt: TGTGCCAGCAGGGGGGGACCCCCCGGAGGCGGCTACACCTTC; CDR3aa: CASRGGPPGGGYTF
abundance: NA; d_gene: TRBD1; v_gene: TRBV19; j_gene: TRBJ1-2; CDR3nt: TGTGCCAGTACCCAGCCGGGACAGAACTATGGCTACACCTTC; CDR3aa: CASTQPGQNYGYTF
abundance: NA; d_gene: TRBD1; v_gene: TRBV3-1/TRBV3-2; j_gene: TRBJ1-2; CDR3nt: TGTGCCAGCAGCCGCTCCCGGAACGACAGAGGGGGCGCCAACTATGGCTACACCTTC; CDR3aa: CASSRSRNDRGGANYGYTF
abundance: NA; d_gene: NA; v_gene: TRBV14; j_gene: TRBJ1-1; CDR3nt: TGTGCCAGCAGCCAAAGAACAGGCCTCAACACTGAAGCTTTCTTT; CDR3aa: CASSQRTGLNTEAFF
abundance: NA; d_gene: NA; v_gene: TRBV16; j_gene: TRBJ1-4; CDR3nt: TGTGCCAGCAGCCGAATAGACAGCCCAAACCAACAGAGTTTC; CDR3aa: CASSRIDSPNQQSF
abundance: NA; d_gene: NA; v_gene: TRBV4-1; j_gene: TRBJ2-3; CDR3nt: TGCGCCAGCAGCCAAGAGGGCCGGTCATATTTT; CDR3aa: CASSQEGRSYF
abundance: NA; d_gene: NA; v_gene: TRBV9; j_gene: TRBJ2-2; CDR3nt: TGTGCCAGCAGCGTAGTTCTAGATGGGGAGCTGTTTTTT; CDR3aa: CASSVVLDGELFF
abundance: NA; d_gene: NA; v_gene: TRBV4-2; j_gene: TRBJ1-2; CDR3nt: TGTGCCAGCAGCCAAGAGGCTCGAAACTATGGCTACACCTTC; CDR3aa: CASSQEARNYGYTF
abundance: NA; d_gene: NA; v_gene: TRBV5-5; j_gene: TRBJ2-7; CDR3nt: TGTGCCAGCAGCTTGGAGACGGGGAGCTCCTACGAGCAGTACTTC; CDR3aa: CASSLETGSSYEQYF
abundance: NA; d_gene: TRBD1; v_gene: TRBV24-1; j_gene: TRBJ1-1; CDR3nt: TGTGCCACCAGTGATCCCCGACAGGGGAACACTGAAGCTTTCTTT; CDR3aa: CATSDPRQGNTEAFF
abundance: NA; d_gene: NA; v_gene: TRBV28; j_gene: TRBJ1-2; CDR3nt: TGTGCCAGCAGTCCCGCCGGGGTTAACTATGGCTACACCTTC; CDR3aa: CASSPAGVNYGYTF
abundance: NA; d_gene: TRBD2; v_gene: TRBV2; j_gene: TRBJ2-1; CDR3nt: TGTGCCAGCCAGCGGGAGTGGGAAGGTGAGCAGTTCTTC; CDR3aa: CASQREWEGEQFF
abundance: NA; d_gene: TRBD1; v_gene: TRBV27; j_gene: TRBJ1-6; CDR3nt: TGTGCCAGCAGTTTGACAGGGAGGAATTCACCCCTCCACTTT; CDR3aa: CASSLTGRNSPLHF
abundance: NA; d_gene: NA; v_gene: TRBV7-8; j_gene: TRBJ2-7; CDR3nt: TGTGCCAGCAGCCTAAGCCCGGGTGGGTCCTACGAGCAGTACTTC; CDR3aa: CASSLSPGGSYEQYF
abundance: NA; d_gene: NA; v_gene: TRBV2; j_gene: TRBJ1-2; CDR3nt: TGTGCCAGCAGTGGGGCAGCCCCATTCTTTGGCTACACCTTC; CDR3aa: CASSGAAPFFGYTF
abundance: NA; d_gene: NA; v_gene: TRBV5-1; j_gene: TRBJ1-1; CDR3nt: TGCGCCAGCAGCTTGGGGGGCCGGACTGAAGCTTTCTTT; CDR3aa: CASSLGGRTEAFF
abundance: NA; d_gene: TRBD1; v_gene: TRBV24-1; j_gene: TRBJ1-5; CDR3nt: TGTGCCACCAGTGACCCACAGGGGAATAGCAATCAGCCCCAGCATTTT; CDR3aa: CATSDPQGNSNQPQHF
abundance: NA; d_gene: TRBD1; v_gene: TRBV7-6; j_gene: TRBJ2-7; CDR3nt: TGTGCCAGCAGCTTATTAGGACAGGGGAACGAGCAGTACTTC; CDR3aa: CASSLLGQGNEQYF
abundance: NA; d_gene: NA; v_gene: TRBV3-1/TRBV3-2; j_gene: TRBJ1-5; CDR3nt: TGTGCCAGCAGCCCTACTACAGGGCAGCCCCAGCATTTT; CDR3aa: CASSPTTGQPQHF
abundance: NA; d_gene: NA; v_gene: TRBV19; j_gene: TRBJ1-1; CDR3nt: TGTGCCAGTAGAGAGGGGACCAGGGGTTACACTGAAGCTTTCTTT; CDR3aa: CASREGTRGYTEAFF